A single sample is the source of the 31 T cell receptor beta chains below, sequenced in a study of early T cells in non-severe SARS-CoV-2 infection. TCRdb ran MiXCR on the 5' RACE reads and lists one entry per CDR3 protein. The sample has tens of thousands of distinct CDR3 sequences; approximately 12% are singletons. Sequenced input: whole blood. Receptors originate from an adult who was a healthcare worker with PCR-confirmed SARS-CoV-2 infection or an uninfected control (not recorded which).

The chain combines TRBV11-2 with TRBJ2-1; D gene ambiguous. The germline CDR1 and CDR2 sequences are SGHAT and FQNNGV. The CDR3 runs 17 residues. Trimming cost V 5 bases and J 2 bases, with 19 bases left between them. Written as DNA, the CDR3 is TGTGCCAGCAGCCCCGCAACACGCGGCCACCCCTACAATGAGCAGTTCTTC. Its protein is CASSPATRGHPYNEQFF.

This clonotype was counted between two and nine times. The V call is TRBV3-1, the J call TRBJ1-1; no definite D call. V was shortened by 7 bases and J by 10 bases, with 19 bases between the two germline ends. CDR3 length equals 13 residues. The germline V gene encodes CDR1 LGHDT and CDR2 YNNKEL (reference sequence). CDR3 sequence: CASTVSLRSAAFF. The CDR3 DNA is TGTGCCAGCACCGTATCTCTTCGATCGGCAGCTTTCTTT.

The chain recombines TRBV20-1 with TRBJ2-2, with D maybe TRBD2 (5 bases). Germline V CDR1 and CDR2: DFQATT, SNEGSKA (reference sequence). The CDR3 sequence is 13 residues long. V was clipped by 5 bases and J by 5 bases, with 12 bases between them. The CDR3 is CSAASPGTGELFF. The CDR3 DNA follows: TGCAGTGCTGCTAGCCCGGGGACCGGGGAGCTGTTTTTT.

This clonotype was seen a few times. This rearrangement joins TRBV7-9 to TRBJ2-7; D possibly corresponds to TRBD1 (6 bases). Trimming shortened V by 6 bases and J by 2 bases, and 14 bases separated the two germline ends. CDR1 and CDR2 from the germline V gene are SEHNR and FQNEAQ (reference sequence). The CDR3 loop spans 14 amino acids. As DNA, the CDR3 is TGTGCCAGCAGTTCTACAGGGAGCGCCTACGAGCAGTACTTC. Translation: CASSSTGSAYEQYF. The full variable domain, completed using reference TRBV7-9 and TRBJ2-7, is DTGVSQNPRHKITKRGQNVTFRCDPISEHNRLYWYRQTLGQGPEFLTYFQNEAQLEKSRLLSDRFSAERPKGSFSTLEIQRTEQGDSAMYLCASSSTGSAYEQYFGPGTRLTVT.

The V call is TRBV5-6, the J call TRBJ2-2, with a possible D match to TRBD2 (6 bases). This CDR3 is built from 13 residues. Germline loops: CDR1 SGHDT, CDR2 YYEEEE. Trimming took off 2 bases at V and 6 bases at J, with 8 bases between the two ends. The CDR3 loop is CASSFWGAGELFF. The CDR3 nucleotides are TGTGCCAGCAGCTTTTGGGGGGCCGGGGAGCTGTTTTTT. Drawing the rest from reference TRBV5-6 and TRBJ2-2, the complete variable domain is DAGVTQSPTHLIKTRGQQVTLRCSPKSGHDTVSWYQQALGQGPQFIFQYYEEEERQRGNFPDRFSGHQFPNYSSELNVNALLLGDSALYLCASSFWGAGELFFGEGSRLTVL.

This clonotype was detected many times. This chain joins TRBV11-2 and TRBJ1-6; D remains unclear. This CDR3 comprises 12 residues. Per germline, CDR1 SGHAT and CDR2 FQNNGV. With 1 base removed from V and 7 bases from J, the gap between germline ends came to 2 bases. The CDR3 reads CASSLGNSPLHF. The CDR3 bases are TGTGCCAGCAGCTTAGGGAATTCACCCCTCCACTTT.

This clonotype was picked up many times. V is TRBV10-3 and J is TRBJ1-2; 7 bases line up with TRBD1. This CDR3 has 15 amino acids. Germline V lookup: CDR1 ENHRY, CDR2 SYGVKD. V lost 9 bases to trimming and J lost 0 bases; unmatched junction nucleotides: 10. CDR3 residues: CAIADGTVTNYGYTF. CDR3 in DNA: TGTGCCATTGCAGACGGGACAGTTACTAACTATGGCTACACCTTC.

This clonotype came up many times. The rearrangement links TRBV19 to TRBJ1-2; 11 bases agree with TRBD1. This CDR3 has 16 residues. Unmatched junction bases numbered 10, after V lost 4 bases and J lost 6 bases. In germline, CDR1 is LNHDA, CDR2 SQIVND (reference sequence). Here the CDR3 reads CASSRDRGGPADGYTF. CDR3 bases: TGTGCCAGTAGTAGGGACAGGGGGGGTCCCGCTGATGGCTACACCTTC. Combining the CDR3 with reference TRBV19 and TRBJ1-2 gives the whole variable domain DGGITQSPKYLFRKEGQNVTLSCEQNLNHDAMYWYRQDPGQGLRLIYYSQIVNDFQKGDIAEGYSVSREKKESFPLTVTSAQKNPTAFYLCASSRDRGGPADGYTFGSGTRLTVV.

This clonotype was detected a few times. J is TRBJ1-6 and V is TRBV6-5; 10 bases align to TRBD1. Unmatched junction bases numbered 12, after V lost 10 bases and J lost 9 bases. Germline V gene sequence: CDR1 MNHEY, CDR2 SVGAGI. The CDR3 runs 15 residues. The CDR3 spells CATKATGTGVSPLHF. In DNA, the CDR3 is TGTGCCACCAAGGCGACCGGGACAGGGGTTTCACCCCTCCACTTT.

The CDR3 region has the DNA TGCGCCAGCAGCTGGGGCGGACGGTGGAACACTGAAGCTTTCTTT. As protein: CASSWGGRWNTEAFF. The chain carries TRBV5-1 and TRBJ1-1; the D gene is possibly TRBD1 (5 bases). The CDR3 loop spans 15 amino acids. The V gene lost 3 bases and the J gene lost 1 base, with 13 bases spanning the gap. Germline lookup yields CDR1 SGHRS and CDR2 YFSETQ.

As regards this clonotype: A much larger clone is a single base away; this may be a read error. The chain combines TRBV6-1 with TRBJ1-1; unclear D gene. Germline values: CDR1 MNHNS, CDR2 SASEGT. This CDR3 contains 11 residues. The CDR3 protein is CANSEGPEAFF. In DNA form, the CDR3 reads TGTGCCAACAGTGAAGGCCCTGAAGCTTTCTTT.

This clonotype was counted ten times or more. The chain uses TRBV3-1 and TRBJ2-7; TRBD1 agrees at 10 bases. CDR1 LGHDT and CDR2 YNNKEL come from the germline V gene (reference sequence). After removal of 2 bases from V and 6 bases from J, the junction contained 7 bases not matched to a gene. The CDR3 extends over 15 amino acids. The CDR3, as DNA: TGTGCCAGCAGCCAAACCGGGACAGGGGTAGCCGAGCAGTACTTC. It translates to CASSQTGTGVAEQYF.

This clonotype was seen at least ten times. The chain has TRBV29-1 and TRBJ2-5, with D tentatively TRBD1 or TRBD2 (5 bases each). Trimming left V 5 bases short and J 4 bases short, with 11 bases between. The CDR3 sequence is 12 residues long. Looked up from germline, CDR1 is SQVTM and CDR2 is ANQGSEA. The CDR3 spells CSVIGDRETQYF. The DNA of the CDR3 is TGCAGCGTTATAGGGGACCGAGAGACCCAGTACTTC.

Ten or more counts support this clonotype. The chain links TRBV29-1 to TRBJ1-5; 12 bases fit TRBD1. The CDR3 spans 13 residues. Per the germline V gene, CDR1 is SQVTM and CDR2 is ANQGSEA. J was trimmed by 5 bases and V by 7 bases; bases with no gene match: 3. The CDR3 sequence is CSARDRGHQPQHF. DNA of the CDR3: TGCAGCGCTAGGGACAGGGGGCATCAGCCCCAGCATTTT.

This clonotype was counted ten times or more. V gene TRBV2 combines with J gene TRBJ2-7; 7 bases agree with TRBD1. V gave up 4 bases and J gave up 3 bases; unmatched junction bases: 15. Germline V gene lookup returns CDR1 SNHLY and CDR2 FYNNEI. This CDR3 comprises 17 residues. CDR3 coding DNA: TGTGCCAGCAGTGGGTCGGGTCCCGGACAGGTTAGCTACGAGCAGTACTTC. This translates into CASSGSGPGQVSYEQYF.

This clonotype was observed many times. V is TRBV5-6 and J is TRBJ2-1, with TRBD2 as a possible D gene (5 bases). Trimming removed 5 bases at V and 5 bases at J, with 5 bases between. Germline CDR1 reads SGHDT; CDR2 reads YYEEEE. This CDR3 contains 11 residues. CDR3 sequence reads: CASRRDNEQFF. The CDR3 bases are TGTGCCAGCAGGCGGGACAATGAGCAGTTCTTC.

This clonotype was detected ten times or more. This sequence joins TRBV5-1 and TRBJ2-3; the D gene is possibly TRBD1 (5 bases). Deletions cut 0 bases from V and 0 bases from J, with 20 bases between. This CDR3 has 19 residues. Germline lookup yields CDR1 SGHRS and CDR2 YFSETQ. CDR3 DNA: TGCGCCAGCAGCTTGGGGGTCGGAAGGGGCGCAAGTAGCACAGATACGCAGTATTTT. It is translated as CASSLGVGRGASSTDTQYF. The whole variable domain, filled in from reference TRBV5-1 and TRBJ2-3, reads KAGVTQTPRYLIKTRGQQVTLSCSPISGHRSVSWYQQTPGQGLQFLFEYFSETQRNKGNFPGRFSGRQFSNSRSEMNVSTLELGDSALYLCASSLGVGRGASSTDTQYFGPGTRLTVL.

This clonotype was recorded a few times. J is TRBJ1-3 and V is TRBV14, with D perhaps TRBD1 (5 bases). The CDR3 is 16 residues long. Deletions cut 3 bases from V and 0 bases from J, with 12 bases between. Germline CDR1 SGHDN, CDR2 FVKESK. The CDR3 coding sequence is TGTGCCAGCAGCCAGGAATTGACAGCCTCTGGAAACACCATATATTTT. Translating it yields CASSQELTASGNTIYF.

V usage is TRBV20-1 and J usage is TRBJ2-3; perhaps TRBD1 as D (6 bases). Germline V gene sequence: CDR1 DFQATT, CDR2 SNEGSKA (reference sequence). This CDR3 has 13 residues. Trimming left V 5 bases short and J 2 bases short, with 11 bases between. The CDR3 is CSAPRGFTDTQYF. The CDR3 region has the DNA TGCAGTGCTCCCAGGGGTTTCACAGATACGCAGTATTTT.

The sample holds a few counts of this clonotype. This chain uses TRBV10-2 with TRBJ2-2; D remains ambiguous. Trimming cost V 6 bases and J 0 bases, with 11 bases left between them. Germline V gives CDR1 WSHSY, CDR2 SAAADI. The CDR3 consists of 15 residues. Here the CDR3 DNA reads TGCGCCAGCAGCCTGGCCGGCTCGAACACCGGGGAGCTGTTTTTT. This codes for CASSLAGSNTGELFF.

V usage is TRBV10-2 and J usage is TRBJ1-5, with TRBD1 identical over 8 bases. CDR1 and CDR2 (germline): WSHSY, SAAADI. The CDR3 has 14 amino acids. V trimming: 6 bases; J trimming: 7 bases; junction bases outside the gene matches: 8. As DNA, the CDR3 is TGCGCCAGCAGCACAGGGGGAATGGACCAGCCCCAGCATTTT. Translating it yields CASSTGGMDQPQHF.

On this clonotype itself: One base away lies a much larger clone, so this may be a sequencing read error. V usage is TRBV9 and J usage is TRBJ2-3; D may match TRBD1 or TRBD2 (6 bases each). Trimming took 0 bases from V and 6 from J, leaving 14 bases between them. CDR1 SGDLS and CDR2 YYNGEE come from the germline V gene. This CDR3 has 15 residues. As DNA, the CDR3 is TGTGCCAGCAGCGTAGGAAATAGGGGGGCCGATACGCAGTATTTT. Translation gives CASSVGNRGADTQYF.

This sequence joins TRBV6-5 and TRBJ1-1, with D hard to call. From germline, CDR1 is MNHEY and CDR2 SVGAGI. The CDR3 length is 13 residues. V shed 6 bases and J shed 3 bases, with 11 bases lying between them. This CDR3 is CASRLSWDTEAFF. DNA for the CDR3: TGTGCCAGCAGGCTTTCCTGGGACACTGAAGCTTTCTTT.

V and J are TRBV9 and TRBJ1-2; no firm D call. This CDR3 is 16 amino acids long. The germline V gene has CDR1 SGDLS and CDR2 YYNGEE. Trimming removed 2 bases from V and 4 bases from J, with 18 bases in between. CDR3 region: CASSVGSGTTLYGYTF. CDR3 DNA sequence: TGTGCCAGCAGCGTGGGGTCGGGAACTACTCTCTATGGCTACACCTTC.

Ten or more counts support this clonotype. The chain joins TRBV19 to TRBJ2-1, with 14 bases aligning to TRBD2. Trimming took 3 bases from V and 5 from J; bases not matched to a gene: 3. The CDR3 runs to 16 residues. Germline CDR1 reads LNHDA; CDR2 reads SQIVND (reference sequence). CDR3 DNA: TGTGCCAGTAGTATCGGGACTAGCGGGAGTAACAATGAGCAGTTCTTC. Encoded protein: CASSIGTSGSNNEQFF.

This rearrangement joins TRBV30 to TRBJ1-5; perhaps TRBD1 as D (6 bases). The CDR3 contains 15 residues. Between the trimmed V and J ends, which lost 2 bases and 2 bases, there was a span of 13 bases. Germline V gene sequence: CDR1 GTSNPN, CDR2 SVGIG (reference sequence). In nucleotides, the CDR3 is TGTGCCTGGAGTACAGGGACTCGGGGCAATCAGCCCCAGCATTTT. Amino acid sequence: CAWSTGTRGNQPQHF.

There are many counts of this clonotype. The chain is built from TRBV3-1 and TRBJ2-3, with D hard to call. Between the trimmed V and J ends, which lost 4 bases and 2 bases, there was a span of 10 bases. The CDR3 extends over 14 amino acids. CDR1 and CDR2 (germline): LGHDT, YNNKEL (reference sequence). CDR3 in amino acids: CASSPREFTDTQYF. DNA of the CDR3: TGTGCCAGCAGCCCCCGTGAATTCACAGATACGCAGTATTTT.

In its sample, this clonotype was seen many times. This chain connects TRBV7-2 to TRBJ2-7, with 8 bases fitting TRBD2. V lost 1 base to trimming and J lost 0 bases; unmatched junction nucleotides: 2. The CDR3 loop spans 15 amino acids. Germline lookup yields CDR1 SGHTA and CDR2 FQGNSA. The CDR3 sequence: CASSLVAGGSYEQYF. CDR3 sequence (DNA): TGTGCCAGCAGCTTAGTGGCGGGGGGCTCCTACGAGCAGTACTTC.

In its sample, this clonotype was seen many times. The CDR3 reads CASSPWNAFESYEQYF. CDR3 sequence (DNA): TGTGCCAGCAGCCCGTGGAATGCCTTTGAATCCTACGAGCAGTACTTC. This sequence joins TRBV5-6 and TRBJ2-7; D is ambiguous. The CDR3 loop spans 16 amino acids. V gave up 4 bases and J gave up 1 base, with 18 bases separating them. Germline lookup yields CDR1 SGHDT and CDR2 YYEEEE.

The chain employs TRBV6-5 and TRBJ1-4; D is unclear. The germline V and J ends were trimmed by 7 bases and 6 bases, with 9 bases remaining between them. CDR1 and CDR2 (germline): MNHEY, SVGAGI. The CDR3 covers 12 residues. The CDR3 sequence: CASKGSDEKLFF. In DNA form, the CDR3 reads TGTGCCAGCAAGGGCTCCGATGAAAAACTGTTTTTT.

The chain combines TRBV5-6 with TRBJ1-5; 8 nucleotides agree with TRBD1. The CDR3 loop spans 14 amino acids. CDR1 and CDR2 from the germline V gene are SGHDT and YYEEEE. V trimming: 4 bases; J trimming: 6 bases; junction bases outside the gene matches: 6. The CDR3 DNA sequence: TGTGCCAGCAGCAGATGGACAGGGCGTCAGCCCCAGCATTTT. It specifies CASSRWTGRQPQHF.